The sequence of this TCR beta chain was determined in a study of blood T cell repertoires in COVID-19. About the study: Acute-phase and convalescent COVID-19 samples originated in the United States, Italy and Spain. PBMCs, B-cell-depleted T cells, or T cells were the source of the cDNA or gDNA that made up the material.

Sequenced by immunoSEQ multiplex PCR; TCRdb stores in-frame clones only, minus some. The sample has a few hundred thousand clones; about nine tenths are singletons. Germline-derived CDR1 and CDR2 are SGHAT and FQNNGV. V shed 6 bases, J shed 0 bases, and the junction held 10 bases outside the gene matches. The CDR3 is 17 amino acids. Recruited during active infection, patients (from Seattle) were subsequently followed longitudinally. The TCR was taken from a woman aged 50 to 60 with COVID-19, enrolled during active disease. The chain has TRBV11-2 and TRBJ1-4; TRBD1 matches 7 bases. The sequenced sample was peripheral blood. Here the CDR3 DNA reads TGTGCCAGCAGTTATTCAGGGGGGACTGCAACTAATGAAAAACTGTTTTTT. Translated, it gives CASSYSGGTATNEKLFF.